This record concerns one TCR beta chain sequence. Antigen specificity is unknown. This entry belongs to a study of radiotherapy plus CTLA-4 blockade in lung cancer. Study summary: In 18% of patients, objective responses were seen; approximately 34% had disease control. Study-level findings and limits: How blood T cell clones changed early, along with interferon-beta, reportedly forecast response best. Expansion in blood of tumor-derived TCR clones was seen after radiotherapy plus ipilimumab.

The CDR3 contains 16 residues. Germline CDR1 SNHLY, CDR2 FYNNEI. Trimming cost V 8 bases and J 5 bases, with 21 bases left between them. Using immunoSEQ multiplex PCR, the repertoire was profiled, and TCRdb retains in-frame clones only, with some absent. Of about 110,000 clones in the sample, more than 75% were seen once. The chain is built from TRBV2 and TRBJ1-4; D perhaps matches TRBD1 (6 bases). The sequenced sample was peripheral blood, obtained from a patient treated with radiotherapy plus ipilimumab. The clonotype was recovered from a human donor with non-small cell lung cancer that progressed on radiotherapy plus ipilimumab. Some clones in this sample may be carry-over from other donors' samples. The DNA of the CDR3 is TGTGCCAGCCGGAAAGGGGGTACGGGGAACAATGAAAAACTGTTTTTT. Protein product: CASRKGGTGNNEKLFF.